This passage covers 3 T cell receptor beta chains from one sample sequenced in a study of cytomegalovirus exposure and HLA in healthy donors. Primers for the PCR totalled 60 Vbeta and 13 Jbeta. Here immunoSEQ multiplex PCR was the method, and the copy in TCRdb shows in-frame clones only, minus some. The data contain 82,000 or so clones, roughly a tenth of them singletons. The sample was PBMCs. These receptors were taken from a man aged 60-69 years in good health and CMV-seropositive.

The V call is TRBV30, the J call TRBJ2-1, with TRBD1 matching over 7 bases. Germline trimming cut 0 bases from V and 8 bases from J; bases unmatched to any gene: 4. Germline assignment: CDR1 GTSNPN and CDR2 SVGIG (reference sequence). The CDR3 covers 13 residues. The CDR3 DNA follows: TGTGCCTGGAGTGTACAGGGGACAGATGAGCAGTTCTTC. Its translation: CAWSVQGTDEQFF.

This clone was counted only a few times. The V call is TRBV28, the J call TRBJ2-5, with 11 nucleotides matching TRBD2. The CDR3 spans 15 residues. The V segment lost 3 bases and the J segment 3 bases; nucleotides outside the gene matches: 3. Germline loops: CDR1 MDHEN, CDR2 SYDVKM. CDR3 in DNA: TGTGCCAGCAGTTTGGGGACTAGCGGTAAAGAGACCCAGTACTTC. It translates to CASSLGTSGKETQYF.

The chain couples TRBV7-2 to TRBJ2-5; the match to TRBD2 covers 9 bases. The V and J ends lost 1 base and 5 bases, in that order; junction bases with no gene match: 5. The germline gives CDR1 SGHTA, CDR2 FQGNSA. CDR3 length equals 15 residues. In DNA, the CDR3 is TGTGCCAGCAGCTTAGTAGCGGGAGTGAGGGAGACCCAGTACTTC. Protein: CASSLVAGVRETQYF.